A selection of T cell receptor beta chains follows, all from one sample in a study of a mutant IDH1 vaccine in newly diagnosed glioma. These TCRs are of unknown antigen specificity. The protocol was immunoSEQ multiplex PCR, while the TCRdb copy is restricted to in-frame clones and leaves out a portion. There are approximately 67,000 clones in the sample; approximately 87% occur only once, and approximately 12% lies in the top ten. The input for sequencing was PBMCs, taken from a glioma patient whose treatment included an IDH1 peptide vaccine. The receptors were sampled from a man in his late teens or twenties with glioma. The CDR3 runs from the conserved cysteine through the conserved F or W. A D gene is named only where the DNA matches it firmly. Expanded clones are given a class, and other clones once, few, many or no size at all.

TRBJ2-5 . . TRBV4-3 TGCGCCAGCAGCTACCAAGAGACCCAGTACTTC CASSYQETQYF
TRBJ1-4 once . TRBV4-2 TGTGCCAGCAGCCAAGGGGGCTTTCGGCGGGGGGCAAATGAAAAACTGTTTTTT CASSQGGFRRGANEKLFF
TRBJ2-1 . . TRBV9 TGTGCCAGCAGCGGCGGAGGGGCAGGGTACAATGAGCAGTTCTTC CASSGGGAGYNEQFF
TRBJ2-1 . TRBD2 TRBV6-5 TGTGCCAGCAGTTCTCCGACTAGCGGGGGGTACAATGAGCAGTTCTTC CASSSPTSGGYNEQFF
TRBJ2-2 once . TRBV28 TGTGCCAGCAGCCCCTTTATTAGAATGAACACCGGGGAGCTGTTTTTT CASSPFIRMNTGELFF
TRBJ2-3 . TRBD2 TRBV29-1 TGCAGCGTTTCTAGCGGGGCGAGCACAGATACGCAGTATTTT CSVSSGASTDTQYF
TRBJ1-2 . . TRBV29-1 TGCAGCGTCCCGGACAGTGACAACTATGGCTACACCTTC CSVPDSDNYGYTF
TRBJ1-2 . . TRBV7-9 TGTGCCAGCAGCGCTACCAGGGAAGGGGACTATGGCTACACCTTC CASSATREGDYGYTF
TRBJ1-6 . TRBD1 TRBV27 TGTGCCAGCAGACGCTCGGGACAGAATAATTCACCCCTCCACTTT CASRRSGQNNSPLHF
TRBJ2-3 . TRBD2 TRBV9 TGTGCCAGCAGCCTCGAGACTAGCGGGAGAACAGATACGCAGTATTTT CASSLETSGRTDTQYF
TRBJ2-2 . . TRBV6-6 TGTGCCAGCAGACCCCCGGGACTGACAAACACCGGGGAGCTGTTTTTT CASRPPGLTNTGELFF
TRBJ2-2 . TRBD1 TRBV4-2 TGTGCCAGCAGCCAAGGGACAGGGGACACCGGGGAGCTGTTTTTT CASSQGTGDTGELFF
TRBJ1-1 . . TRBV7-9 TGTGCCAGCAGCTTAGTGGCGGTGCCGAAAGCTTTCTTT CASSLVAVPKAFF
TRBJ1-3 . . TRBV9 TGTGCCAGCAGCTCCCCGGGAACTGGAAACACCATATATTTT CASSSPGTGNTIYF
TRBJ1-2 . TRBD1 TRBV18 TGTGCCAGCTCACTACAGGGGGTAGCTAACTATGGCTACACCTTC CASSLQGVANYGYTF
TRBJ2-7 . TRBD2 TRBV4-2 TGTGCCAGCAGCCAAGCCCGCGGGGGATCCTACGAGCAGTACTTC CASSQARGGSYEQYF